This entry describes one T cell receptor (beta chain). The sample originates from a study of blood T cell repertoires in COVID-19. About the study: Samples of COVID-19 (acute and convalescent) were obtained from the United States, Italy and Spain. PBMCs, B-cell-depleted T cells, or T cells provided the cDNA or gDNA that made up the material.

Germline values: CDR1 SGHRS, CDR2 YFSETQ. V was pared by 4 bases and J by 2 bases, with 7 bases of the junction left unmatched. The CDR3 has 17 amino acids. Authors' analysis steps: By means of reference gene primer amplification, nucleated cell counts were estimated. Data came from immunoSEQ multiplex PCR; TCRdb stores just in-frame clones and leaves some out. That table gives V, J and clone size, and the DNA gave D and trimming. The sample includes roughly 70,000 clones, 76% of them seen just once. Enrollment of patients from Seattle took place during active infection, with longitudinal follow-up. The sequencing sample was made of peripheral blood. The clonotype originates from a man aged 60-69 years with COVID-19, enrolled during active disease. This sequence joins TRBV5-1 and TRBJ2-2; TRBD2 matches 11 bases. The CDR3 nucleotides are TGCGCCAGCAGCCTCGGGACTAGCGGATTTAACACCGGGGAGCTGTTTTTT. Protein sequence: CASSLGTSGFNTGELFF.